The 10 T cell receptor beta chains below come from one sample, sequenced in a study of glioma-infiltrating T cells (dated by TCRdb to 2016 to 2018). TCRdb shows the sequencer as Illumina MiSeq. The iRepertoire nested amplicon-rescue multiplex PCR (arm-PCR) platform was used to amplify TCR alpha and beta CDR3 regions from RNA. The public reads were reanalyzed by TCRdb: fastp trimming at Q25, MiXCR alignment, in-frame beta chains only. Entries that share a CDR3 protein sequence are merged under the most common genes and DNA. The sample contains about 380,000 distinct CDR3 sequences, 41% of them found a single time. The top ten clones comprise around 12% of the sample. Sample: glioma tissue, nonneoplastic brain tissue, or PBMCs (not recorded which). The source is a human donor with low-grade glioma or glioblastoma, undergoing nonglioma brain surgery, or in good health (not recorded which).

This clonotype has a count of ten or more. The chain uses TRBV27 and TRBJ1-2, with D hard to call. Germline values: CDR1 MNHEY, CDR2 SMNVEV (reference sequence). There are 13 residues in the CDR3. V gave up 7 bases and J gave up 4 bases, with 13 bases separating them. The CDR3 region is CASTRGISYGYTF. For the CDR3, the DNA is TGTGCCAGCACCCGCGGGATCTCCTATGGCTACACCTTC.

This clonotype was picked up many times. The V call is TRBV6-6, the J call TRBJ1-6; a possible D gene is TRBD1 (5 bases). The CDR3 contains 17 residues. Trimming took off 0 bases at V and 10 bases at J, with 19 bases between the two ends. CDR1 is MNHNY, CDR2 SVGAGI, per germline (reference sequence). The CDR3 bases are TGTGCCAGCAGTTACTCGAAATTTGACAGTAAAATCTCACCCCTCCACTTT. Translated: CASSYSKFDSKISPLHF.

The chain has TRBV7-9 and TRBJ1-1; TRBD1 is a possible D gene (5 bases). Trimming cost V 5 bases and J 0 bases, with 10 bases left between them. Germline CDR1 reads SEHNR; CDR2 reads FQNEAQ (reference sequence). The CDR3 length is 14 residues. The CDR3 DNA follows: TGTGCCAGCAGCCGTGACAGCTTGAACACTGAAGCTTTCTTT. Amino acid sequence: CASSRDSLNTEAFF.

This clonotype was counted many times. The chain is built from TRBV15 and TRBJ1-1; D remains unclear. Trimming pared 3 bases from V and 0 bases from J, leaving 5 bases between. Per germline, CDR1 LNHNV and CDR2 YYDKDF (reference sequence). CDR3 length: 13 residues. Here the CDR3 DNA reads TGTGCCACCAGCAGTGGGATGAACACTGAAGCTTTCTTT. It translates to CATSSGMNTEAFF.

This clonotype was detected only once. V usage is TRBV30 and J usage is TRBJ2-7; 11 nucleotides line up with TRBD1. The better agreement between TRBJ1-2 and the DNA end casts doubt on the J call. CDR1 and CDR2 (germline): GTSNPN, SVGIG (reference sequence). This CDR3 comprises 14 residues. Written as DNA, the CDR3 is TGTGCCTGGAGGAGGACAGGGGGCCCCGTTGGCTACACCTTC. This gives the protein CAWRRTGGPVGYTF.

Comment on this clonotype: A much larger clone differs by one base, so this may be a read error. The chain is built from TRBV6-1 and TRBJ2-5; D might be TRBD2 (5 bases). Germline-derived CDR1 and CDR2 are MNHNS and SASEGT. This CDR3 contains 13 residues. The ends were cut back, 6 bases at V and 7 bases at J, with 15 bases in the middle. The CDR3 loop reads CASRPAGEGTQYF. Here the CDR3 DNA reads TGTGCCAGCAGACCCGCCGGGGAAGGGACCCAGTACTTC.

This clonotype was recorded many times. The V and J genes are TRBV24-1 and TRBJ2-6; 9 positions agree with TRBD1. Germline CDR1 is KGHDR and CDR2 is SFDVKD. V lost 4 bases and J lost 4; bases outside the gene matches: 4. The CDR3 loop spans 16 amino acids. CDR3 sequence reads: CATSETGGYGANVLTF. CDR3 DNA sequence: TGTGCCACCAGTGAGACAGGGGGGTACGGGGCCAACGTCCTGACTTTC.

This clonotype has at least ten counts. The V and J genes are TRBV4-2 and TRBJ2-3, with D possibly being TRBD2 (5 bases). CDR1 is LGHNA and CDR2 is YNFKEQ in the germline V gene. The germline V and J ends were trimmed by 4 bases and 2 bases, with 10 bases remaining between them. The CDR3 loop spans 14 amino acids. The CDR3 region is CASSRSGATDTQYF. CDR3 bases: TGTGCCAGCAGCCGAAGCGGTGCCACAGATACGCAGTATTTT.

This clonotype occurred once. The chain is built from TRBV28 and TRBJ2-7, with D unresolved. The V end was cut by 5 bases, the J end by 9 bases, with 11 bases between. The CDR3 sequence is 11 residues long. Germline CDR1 is MDHEN and CDR2 is SYDVKM. The CDR3 reads CASSTNSAQYF. The CDR3 nucleotides are TGTGCCAGCAGTACAAACAGTGCGCAGTACTTC.

This clonotype was found many times. The chain couples TRBV20-1 to TRBJ2-1; D unclear. Germline V lookup: CDR1 DFQATT, CDR2 SNEGSKA (reference sequence). Trimming pared 2 bases from V and 10 bases from J, leaving 6 bases between. The CDR3 is 10 amino acids. The CDR3 DNA follows: TGCAGTGCTAGATCTGGGGAGCAGTTCTTC. It codes for CSARSGEQFF.